The 2 T cell receptor beta chains in this list originate from one sample, sequenced in a study of CD4 T cells in relation to SARS-CoV-2 and coronaviruses. Before the COVID-19 pandemic, during about 2011-2019, CD4+ T cells were taken from unexposed donors. Using immunoSEQ multiplex PCR, the repertoire was profiled, and TCRdb retains in-frame clones only, with some absent. This table has about 65,000 clones, around 87% appearing once. The material sequenced was memory CD4+ T cells from PBMCs. These TCRs come from a human donor in good health.

J is TRBJ2-3 and V is TRBV6-4; D is unclear. The CDR3 loop spans 13 amino acids. V was trimmed by 3 bases and J by 0 bases, leaving 4 bases between them. Germline loops: CDR1 MRHNA, CDR2 SNTAGT. The CDR3 DNA follows: TGTGCCAGCAGTGAGGGTAGCACAGATACGCAGTATTTT. Translated: CASSEGSTDTQYF.

This clone was counted a few times. The chain has TRBV5-4 and TRBJ1-2; 7 positions match TRBD1. The V and J ends lost 4 bases and 1 base, in that order; junction bases with no gene match: 7. The CDR3 loop spans 15 amino acids. The germline V gene has CDR1 SGHNT and CDR2 YYREEE (reference sequence). The chain's CDR3 is CASSPGQDLNYGYTF. CDR3 nucleotide sequence: TGTGCCAGCAGCCCAGGACAGGATCTTAACTATGGCTACACCTTC.